Listed below are T cell receptor beta chains from one sample, sequenced in a study of shared clonotypes between healthy human individuals. Profiled with immunoSEQ multiplex PCR; TCRdb holds only in-frame clones, not every one. Altogether approximately 2.5 million clones are present, around 94% being singletons, with the ten largest covering under 0.15%. The sample comprised naive CD4+ T cells sorted from blood. The receptor source for this set is a man in his late teens or twenties in good health. CDR3s leave out the opening cysteine and the closing phenylalanine or tryptophan. Expanded clones get a size class; other rows say once, few or many, or leave the size out.

size | V | CDR3
- | TRBV18 | ASSSPRDQNYGYT
few | TRBV19 | ASISGTGQPQH
- | TRBV6-5 | ASSYSGQNYGYT
- | TRBV10-2 | ASSWDRSPLH
- | TRBV9 | ASSVGVGRKMHPEAF
- | TRBV7-9 | ASSRGQGSFTNEKLF
- | TRBV5-4 | ATTRGVTYSDTQY
- | TRBV19 | ASSGPDRNYEQY
- | TRBV30 | AWFKGTGPGELF
- | TRBV5-1 | ASSLGPGLGTDTQY
- | TRBV7-2 | ASSLVALAGYEQY
- | TRBV5-1 | ASSQTDRGNEKLF
- | TRBV7-9 | ASSSPPGTGGTEAF
few | TRBV4-1 | ASSHRTGSNYGYT
- | TRBV7-9 | ASSLDKGPRY
once | TRBV29-1 | SVRLSTGELF
- | TRBV5-4 | ASSLVRNTDTQY